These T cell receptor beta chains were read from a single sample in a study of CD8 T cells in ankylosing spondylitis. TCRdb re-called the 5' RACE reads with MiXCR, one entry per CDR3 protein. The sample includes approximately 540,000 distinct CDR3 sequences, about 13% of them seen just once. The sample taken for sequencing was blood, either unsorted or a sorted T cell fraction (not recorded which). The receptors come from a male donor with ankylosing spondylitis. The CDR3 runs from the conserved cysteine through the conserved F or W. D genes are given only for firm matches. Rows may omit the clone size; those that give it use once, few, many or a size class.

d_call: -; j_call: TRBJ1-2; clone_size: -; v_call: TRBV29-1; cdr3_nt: TGCAGCGTTGAAGAAGCGGGGACAAGGGTCGGCTACACCTTC; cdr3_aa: CSVEEAGTRVGYTF
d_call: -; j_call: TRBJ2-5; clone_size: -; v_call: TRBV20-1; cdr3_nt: TGCAGTGCTAACTCGCCGGGAAAAGAGACCCAGTACTTC; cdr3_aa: CSANSPGKETQYF
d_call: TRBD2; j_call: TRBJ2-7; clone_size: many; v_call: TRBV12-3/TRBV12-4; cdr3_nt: TGTGCCAGCAGTCCTGGGACTAGCGGGACCTTCACCTACGAGCAGTACTTC; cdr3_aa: CASSPGTSGTFTYEQYF
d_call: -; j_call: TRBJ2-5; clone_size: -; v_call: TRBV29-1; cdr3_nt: TGCAGCGTTGGTAGGGAGACCCAGTACTTC; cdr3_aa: CSVGRETQYF
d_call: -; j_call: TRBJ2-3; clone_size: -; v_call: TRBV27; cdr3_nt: TGTGCCAGCAGTTCAGGACAGAACCCTAGCACAGATACGCAGTATTTT; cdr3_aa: CASSSGQNPSTDTQYF
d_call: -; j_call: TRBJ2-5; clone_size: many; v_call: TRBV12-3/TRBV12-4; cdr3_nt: TGTGCCAGCAGGAATGGCCCCCAAGAGACCCAGTACTTC; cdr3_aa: CASRNGPQETQYF
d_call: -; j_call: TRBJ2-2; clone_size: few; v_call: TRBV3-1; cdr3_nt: TGTGCCAGCAGCCAAGATAACGGGGAGCTGTTTTTT; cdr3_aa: CASSQDNGELFF
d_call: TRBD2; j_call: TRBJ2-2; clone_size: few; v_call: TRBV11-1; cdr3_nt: TGTGCCAGCAGCGGTACCGGGACTAGCGGGAGTTCGAACACCGGGGAGCTGTTTTTT; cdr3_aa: CASSGTGTSGSSNTGELFF
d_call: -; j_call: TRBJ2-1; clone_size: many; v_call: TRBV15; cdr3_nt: TGTGCCACCAGCAGAGATCAGGTCCCATCCGCTCATGAGCAGTTCTTC; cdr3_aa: CATSRDQVPSAHEQFF
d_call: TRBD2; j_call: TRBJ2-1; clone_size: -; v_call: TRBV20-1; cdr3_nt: TGCAGTGCTAGTACTAGCGGGAGGGCCAAGGAGCAGTTCTTC; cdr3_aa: CSASTSGRAKEQFF
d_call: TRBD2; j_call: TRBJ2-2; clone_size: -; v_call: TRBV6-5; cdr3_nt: TGTGCCAGCAGTTACCCTAGCGGGAGAATGGCGAACACCGGGGAGCTGTTTTTT; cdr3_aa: CASSYPSGRMANTGELFF
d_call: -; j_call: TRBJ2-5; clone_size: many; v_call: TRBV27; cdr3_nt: TGTGCCAGCAGTCCTATACCAGGGGAGACCCAGTACTTC; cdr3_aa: CASSPIPGETQYF
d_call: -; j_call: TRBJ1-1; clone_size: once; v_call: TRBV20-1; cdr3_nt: TGCAGTGCTAGGACCCTGACAGGGAACACTGAAGCTTTCTTT; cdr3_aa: CSARTLTGNTEAFF
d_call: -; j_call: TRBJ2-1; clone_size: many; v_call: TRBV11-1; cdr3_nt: TGTGCCAGCAGCTATAGCGCGAGCTCCTACAATGAGCAGTTCTTC; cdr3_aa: CASSYSASSYNEQFF
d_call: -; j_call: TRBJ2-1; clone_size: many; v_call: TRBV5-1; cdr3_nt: TGCGCCAGCAGCTTGGGGCTCAATAGCTGGAATGAGCAGTTCTTC; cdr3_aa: CASSLGLNSWNEQFF
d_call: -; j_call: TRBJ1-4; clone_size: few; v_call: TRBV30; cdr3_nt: TGTGCCTGGAGTGTACCCCAGCCTGGTGAAAAACTGTTTTTT; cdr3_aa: CAWSVPQPGEKLFF
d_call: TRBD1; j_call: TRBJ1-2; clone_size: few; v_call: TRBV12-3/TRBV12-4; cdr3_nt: TGTGCCAGCAGTTTCCCGGACAGGGGCAACTATGGCTACACCTTC; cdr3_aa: CASSFPDRGNYGYTF
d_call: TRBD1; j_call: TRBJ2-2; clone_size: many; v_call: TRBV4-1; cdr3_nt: TGCGCCAGCAGCCAAGATCGGGACAGGGGGTTCGGGGAGCTGTTTTTT; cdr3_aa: CASSQDRDRGFGELFF
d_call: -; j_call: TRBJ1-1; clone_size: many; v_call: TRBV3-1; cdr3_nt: TGTGCCAGCAGCCCGATTCAAGCGGCCACGACTGAAGCTTTCTTT; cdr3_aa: CASSPIQAATTEAFF
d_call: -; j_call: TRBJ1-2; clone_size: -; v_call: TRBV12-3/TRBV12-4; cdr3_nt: TGTGCCAGCAGCACGACAGGTCACTATGGCTACACCTTC; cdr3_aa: CASSTTGHYGYTF
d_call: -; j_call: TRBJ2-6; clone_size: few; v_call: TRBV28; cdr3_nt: TGTGCCAGCAGTCCCCCTCCCGGCGGGGCCAACGTCCTGACTTTC; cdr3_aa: CASSPPPGGANVLTF
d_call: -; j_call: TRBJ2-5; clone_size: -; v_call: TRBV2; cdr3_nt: TGTGCCAGCAGTGAGGGGTGGTTACAAGAGACCCAGTACTTC; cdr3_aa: CASSEGWLQETQYF
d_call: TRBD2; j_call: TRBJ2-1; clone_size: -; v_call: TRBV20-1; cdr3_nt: TGCAGTGCTAGAGATCGGGGACTAGCGGGTTTGTACAATGAGCAGTTCTTC; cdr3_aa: CSARDRGLAGLYNEQFF
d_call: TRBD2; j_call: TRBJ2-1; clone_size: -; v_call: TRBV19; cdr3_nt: TGTGCTAGTACCCCAGCGGGATATGATGAGCAGTTCTTC; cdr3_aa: CASTPAGYDEQFF
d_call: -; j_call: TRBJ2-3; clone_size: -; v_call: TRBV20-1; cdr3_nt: TGCAGTGCTAGAGCCGGGACTGGCACAGATACGCAGTATTTT; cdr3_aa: CSARAGTGTDTQYF
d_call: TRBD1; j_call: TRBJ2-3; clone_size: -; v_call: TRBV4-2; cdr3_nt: TGTGCCAGCAGCCCGGTCCCCACAGGGGGCTTCACAGATACGCAGTATTTT; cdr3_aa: CASSPVPTGGFTDTQYF
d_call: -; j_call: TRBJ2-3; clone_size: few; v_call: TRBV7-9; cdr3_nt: TGTGCCAGCTGCGTCGTAGCGGCAACAGATACGCAGTATTTT; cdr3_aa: CASCVVAATDTQYF
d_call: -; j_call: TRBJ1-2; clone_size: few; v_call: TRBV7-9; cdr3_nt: TGTGCCAGCGGCCATGGGGGACGGAACTACCTTGGCTACACCTTC; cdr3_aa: CASGHGGRNYLGYTF
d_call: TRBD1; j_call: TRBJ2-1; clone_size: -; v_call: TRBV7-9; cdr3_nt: TGTGCCAGCAGACCCAGGGACAGGGGTGAGCAGTTCTTC; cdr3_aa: CASRPRDRGEQFF
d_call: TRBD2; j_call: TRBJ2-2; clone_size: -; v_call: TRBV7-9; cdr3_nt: TGTGCCAGCAGCTCGCTAGCGGGACCCCACACCGGGGAGCTGTTTTTT; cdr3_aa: CASSSLAGPHTGELFF
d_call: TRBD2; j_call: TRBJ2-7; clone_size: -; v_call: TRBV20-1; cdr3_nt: TGCAGTGCTAGCCCCCGGGGGGGCTTTGTACACGAGCAGTACTTC; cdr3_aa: CSASPRGGFVHEQYF
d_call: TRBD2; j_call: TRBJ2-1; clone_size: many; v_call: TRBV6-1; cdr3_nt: TGTGCCAGCAGTCAAACTAGCGGTCAGTACAATGAGCAGTTCTTC; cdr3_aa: CASSQTSGQYNEQFF
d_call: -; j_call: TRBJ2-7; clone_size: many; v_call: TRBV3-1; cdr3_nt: TGTGCCAGCAGCCAAAAGTCAGTCAGAGATTACGAGCAGTACTTC; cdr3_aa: CASSQKSVRDYEQYF
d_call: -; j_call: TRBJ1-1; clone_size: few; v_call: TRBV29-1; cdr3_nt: TGCAGCGTTTACGGGCCACGTGAAGCTTTCTTT; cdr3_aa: CSVYGPREAFF
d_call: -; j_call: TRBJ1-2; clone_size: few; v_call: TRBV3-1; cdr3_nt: TGTGCCAGCAGCCAGGACAGCGCCTTTAGGGGCTACACCTTC; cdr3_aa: CASSQDSAFRGYTF
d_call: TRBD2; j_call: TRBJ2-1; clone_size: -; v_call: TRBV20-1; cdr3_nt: TGCAGTGCTAGAGCCCCAGCGGGAGGGGCCCATGAGCAGTTCTTC; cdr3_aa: CSARAPAGGAHEQFF
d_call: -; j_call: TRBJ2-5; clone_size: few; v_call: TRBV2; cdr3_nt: TGTGCCAGCAATCGACAGAGCCCGGGGGCAGAGACCCAGTACTTC; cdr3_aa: CASNRQSPGAETQYF
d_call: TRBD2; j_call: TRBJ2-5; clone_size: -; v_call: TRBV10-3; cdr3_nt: TGTGCCATCAGTGAGTCGTATCGGGGCGGGGGAGAGACCCAGTACTTC; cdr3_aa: CAISESYRGGGETQYF
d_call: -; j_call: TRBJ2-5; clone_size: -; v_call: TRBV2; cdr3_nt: TGTGCCAGCAGTTGGGACTTACAAGAGACCCAGTACTTC; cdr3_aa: CASSWDLQETQYF
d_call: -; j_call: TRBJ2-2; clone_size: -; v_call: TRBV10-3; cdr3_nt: TGTGCCATCACCCCCGACCCCCTACAGAACACCGGGGAGCTGTTTTTT; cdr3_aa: CAITPDPLQNTGELFF
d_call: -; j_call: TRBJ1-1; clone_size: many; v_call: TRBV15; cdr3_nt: TGTGCCACCAGCAGGGCCGGGGTGGACACTGAAGCTTTCTTT; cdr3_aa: CATSRAGVDTEAFF
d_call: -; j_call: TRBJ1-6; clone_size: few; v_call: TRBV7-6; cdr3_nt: TGTGCCAGCTCTCAGGGAATGGGCAATTCACCCCTCCACTTT; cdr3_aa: CASSQGMGNSPLHF
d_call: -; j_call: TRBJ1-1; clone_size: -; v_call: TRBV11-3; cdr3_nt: TGTGCCAGCAGCTTTGGGGCAGTCAACACTGAAGCTTTCTTT; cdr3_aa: CASSFGAVNTEAFF
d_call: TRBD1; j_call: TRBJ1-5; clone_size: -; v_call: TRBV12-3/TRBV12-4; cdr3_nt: TGTGCCAGCAGTTTATTTAACCAGGGGGGGCTTCAGCCCCAGCATTTT; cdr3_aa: CASSLFNQGGLQPQHF
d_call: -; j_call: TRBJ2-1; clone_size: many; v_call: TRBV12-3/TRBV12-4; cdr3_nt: TGTGCCAGCGGGACGAGCTCCTACAATGAGCAGTTCTTC; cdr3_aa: CASGTSSYNEQFF
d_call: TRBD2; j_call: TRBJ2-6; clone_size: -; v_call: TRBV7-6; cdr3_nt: TGTGCCAGCAGCTTAGCGGCGGGGGCTGGGGCCAACGTCCTGACTTTC; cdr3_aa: CASSLAAGAGANVLTF
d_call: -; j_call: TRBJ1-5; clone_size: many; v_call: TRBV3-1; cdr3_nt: TGTGCCAGCAGCCAAGATCTTGGCCAGCCCCAGCATTTT; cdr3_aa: CASSQDLGQPQHF
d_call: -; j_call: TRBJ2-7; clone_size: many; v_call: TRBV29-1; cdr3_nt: TGCAGCGCCAGCAGGGACGGCACGGTGTCTGAACAGTACTTC; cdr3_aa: CSASRDGTVSEQYF
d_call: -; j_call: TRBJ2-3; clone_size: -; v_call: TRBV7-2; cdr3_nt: TGTGCCAGCAGCTTAGGGATCGGGACTAGCACAGATACGCAGTATTTT; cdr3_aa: CASSLGIGTSTDTQYF
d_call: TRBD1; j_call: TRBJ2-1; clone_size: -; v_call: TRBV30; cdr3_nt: TGTGCCTGGATGACAGGGGGGGACAATGAGCAGTTCTTC; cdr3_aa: CAWMTGGDNEQFF
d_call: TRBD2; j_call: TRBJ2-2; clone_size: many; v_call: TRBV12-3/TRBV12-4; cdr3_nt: TGTGCCAGCAGTTCTGCTAGCGGGAAGAACACCGGGGAGCTGTTTTTT; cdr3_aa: CASSSASGKNTGELFF
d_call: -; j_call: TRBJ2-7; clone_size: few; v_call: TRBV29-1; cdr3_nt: TGCAGCGACAATCCGGGACCTCAGCAGTACTTC; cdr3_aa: CSDNPGPQQYF
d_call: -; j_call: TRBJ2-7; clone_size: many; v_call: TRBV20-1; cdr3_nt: TGCAGTGCTAGAGATAACAGCTACGAGCAGTACTTC; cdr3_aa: CSARDNSYEQYF
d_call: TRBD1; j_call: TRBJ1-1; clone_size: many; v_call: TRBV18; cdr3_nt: TGTGCCAGCTCACCACCACGGACAGGGGTGAACACTGAAGCTTTCTTT; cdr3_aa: CASSPPRTGVNTEAFF
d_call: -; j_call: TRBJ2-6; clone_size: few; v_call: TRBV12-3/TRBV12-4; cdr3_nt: TGTGCCAGCACCCCCCACGGGGCCAACGTCCTGACTTTC; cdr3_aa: CASTPHGANVLTF
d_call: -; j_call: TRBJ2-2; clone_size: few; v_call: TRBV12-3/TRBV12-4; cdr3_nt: TGTGCCAGCAGTAAGGGGACTCGTCGGGACACCGGGGAGCTGTTTTTT; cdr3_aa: CASSKGTRRDTGELFF
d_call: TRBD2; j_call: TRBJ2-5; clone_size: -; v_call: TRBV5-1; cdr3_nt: TGCGCCAGCAGCCTCGGGGGGGGTGCAGAGACCCAGTACTTC; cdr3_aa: CASSLGGGAETQYF
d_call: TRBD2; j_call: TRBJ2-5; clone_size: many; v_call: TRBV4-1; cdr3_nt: TGCGCCAGCAGCCGATTGGGGGTAGCGGGAGGGCCCCGAGAGACCCAGTACTTC; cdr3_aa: CASSRLGVAGGPRETQYF
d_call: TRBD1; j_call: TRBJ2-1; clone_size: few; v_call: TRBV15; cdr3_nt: TGTGCCTCCTCTGGGGGACAGGGTTTCTACAATGAGCAGTTCTTC; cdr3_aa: CASSGGQGFYNEQFF